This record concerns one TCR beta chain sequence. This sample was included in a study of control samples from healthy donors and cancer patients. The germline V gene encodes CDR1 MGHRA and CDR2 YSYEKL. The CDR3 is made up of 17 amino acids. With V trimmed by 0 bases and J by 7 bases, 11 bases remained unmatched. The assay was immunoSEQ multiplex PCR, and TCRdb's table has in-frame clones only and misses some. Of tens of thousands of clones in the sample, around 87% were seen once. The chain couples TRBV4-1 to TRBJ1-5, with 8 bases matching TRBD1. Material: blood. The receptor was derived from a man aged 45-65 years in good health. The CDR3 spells CASSQDRSRGLRQPQHF. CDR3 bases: TGCGCCAGCAGCCAAGATAGGAGCAGGGGGCTTAGACAGCCCCAGCATTTT.